The clone carrying this TCR beta chain was recorded only once. Antigen specificity is unknown. This entry comes from a study of chemoradiotherapy in HPV16-positive cancers. Study-level findings and limits: Functional assays defining HPV-specific T cells used only a couple of HPV16-positive patients. Candidate HPV-specific clones and E7-related TCR motifs grew in tumor during treatment.

The CDR3 is 13 residues long. CDR1 is LNHNV and CDR2 is YYDKDF in the germline V gene (reference sequence). V was cut by 3 bases and J by 3 bases, with 9 bases left in between. Samples were taken several times over chemoradiotherapy. The protocol was immunoSEQ multiplex PCR, while the TCRdb copy is restricted to in-frame clones and leaves out a portion. Of around 30,000 clones listed, over 80% are singletons. The chain couples TRBV15 to TRBJ2-7; maybe TRBD2 (6 bases). Sequencing used blood, obtained from a patient who underwent chemoradiotherapy. This TCR derives from a human donor with HPV-associated anogenital cancer. This chain's CDR3 is CATSSRGNYEQYF. CDR3 sequence (DNA): TGTGCCACCAGCAGTCGGGGGAACTACGAGCAGTACTTC.